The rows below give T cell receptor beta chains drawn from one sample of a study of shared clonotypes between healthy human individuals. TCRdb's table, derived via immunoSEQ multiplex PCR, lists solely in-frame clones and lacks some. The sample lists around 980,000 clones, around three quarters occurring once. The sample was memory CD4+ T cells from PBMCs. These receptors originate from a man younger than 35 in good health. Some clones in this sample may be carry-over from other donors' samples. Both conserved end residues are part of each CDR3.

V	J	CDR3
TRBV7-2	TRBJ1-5	CASSAFRRGSNQPQHF
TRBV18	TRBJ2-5	CASSLRLAGGPSRETQYF
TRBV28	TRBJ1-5	CASSLESGARQPQHF
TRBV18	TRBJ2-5	CASSPRTGPQETQYF
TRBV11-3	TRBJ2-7	CASSLAAPPETPFDEQYF
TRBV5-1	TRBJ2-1	CASSALAGVTSYNEQFF
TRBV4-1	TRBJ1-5	CASSPTGNQPQHF
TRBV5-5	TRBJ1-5	CASTGGTSNQPQHF
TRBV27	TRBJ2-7	CASSLSMHKDSYEQYF
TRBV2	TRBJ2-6	CASSLDNSGANVLTF
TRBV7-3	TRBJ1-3	CASSLTPGNTIYF
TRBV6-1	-	CASSLQSGGGYEQYF
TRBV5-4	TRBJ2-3	CASRNARPSGSTDTQYF
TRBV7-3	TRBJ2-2	CASSLTGTEKTGELFF
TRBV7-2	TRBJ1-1	CASSQGRYTEAFF
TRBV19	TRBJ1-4	CASSIRASPAEKLFF
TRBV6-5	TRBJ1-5	CASSRRGSSNQPQHF